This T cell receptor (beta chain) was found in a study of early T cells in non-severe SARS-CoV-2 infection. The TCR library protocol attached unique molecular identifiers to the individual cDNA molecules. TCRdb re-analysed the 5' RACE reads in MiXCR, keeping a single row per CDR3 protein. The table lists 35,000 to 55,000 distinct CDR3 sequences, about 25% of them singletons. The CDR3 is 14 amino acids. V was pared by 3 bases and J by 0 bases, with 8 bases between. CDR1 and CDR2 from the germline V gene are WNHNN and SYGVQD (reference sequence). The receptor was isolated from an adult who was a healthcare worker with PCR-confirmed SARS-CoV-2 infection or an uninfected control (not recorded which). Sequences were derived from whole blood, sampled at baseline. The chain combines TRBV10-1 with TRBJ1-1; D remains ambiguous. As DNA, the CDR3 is TGCGCCAGCAGTGAATCGCGGATGAACACTGAAGCTTTCTTT. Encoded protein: CASSESRMNTEAFF.